This TCR beta chain is drawn from a study of blood T cell repertoires in COVID-19. This CDR3 region has 16 residues. Between the trimmed V and J ends, which lost 0 bases and 5 bases, there was a span of 14 bases. From germline, CDR1 is WNHNN and CDR2 SYGVQD (reference sequence). The table came from immunoSEQ multiplex PCR; TCRdb's copy has only in-frame clones and leaves some out. The data contain some 210,000 clones, about 90% of them singletons. Sequencing was performed on peripheral blood. The J gene is TRBJ2-1, the V gene TRBV10-1; D possibly corresponds to TRBD2 (7 bases). The receptor comes from a man aged 60 to 69 with COVID-19, enrolled during active disease. The CDR3 DNA sequence: TGCGCCAGCAGTGAGTCGGGGGCGGGGGCCCACAATGAGCAGTTCTTC. It is translated as CASSESGAGAHNEQFF.